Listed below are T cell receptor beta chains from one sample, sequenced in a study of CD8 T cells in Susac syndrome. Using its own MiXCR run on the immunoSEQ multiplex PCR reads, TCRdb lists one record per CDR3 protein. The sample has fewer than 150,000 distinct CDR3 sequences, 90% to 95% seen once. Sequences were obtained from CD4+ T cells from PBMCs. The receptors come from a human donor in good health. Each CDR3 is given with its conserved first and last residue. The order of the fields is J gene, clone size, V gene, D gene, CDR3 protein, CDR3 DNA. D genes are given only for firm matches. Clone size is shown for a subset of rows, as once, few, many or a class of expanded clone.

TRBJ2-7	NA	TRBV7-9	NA	CASSLGVGYEQYF	TGTGCCAGCAGCTTAGGGGTCGGCTACGAGCAGTACTTC
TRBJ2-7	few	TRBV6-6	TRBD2	CASSPRASGSYEQYF	TGTGCCAGCAGCCCACGGGCTAGCGGGAGTTACGAGCAGTACTTC
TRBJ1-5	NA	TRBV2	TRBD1	CASRPDRVRGQPQHF	TGTGCCAGCCGACCCGACAGGGTCCGAGGTCAGCCCCAGCATTTT
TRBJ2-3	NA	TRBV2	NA	CASSGMTTDTQYF	TGTGCCAGCAGTGGGATGACCACAGATACGCAGTATTTT
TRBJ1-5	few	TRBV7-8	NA	CASSQAGSNQPQHF	TGTGCCAGCAGTCAAGCTGGGAGCAATCAGCCCCAGCATTTT
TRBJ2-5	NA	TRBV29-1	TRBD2	CSLDSGGTQYF	TGCAGCTTAGACAGCGGGGGGACCCAGTACTTC
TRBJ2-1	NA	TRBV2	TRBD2	CASGRADKRGGEQFF	TGTGCCAGCGGGAGGGCGGACAAGCGAGGTGGTGAGCAGTTCTTC
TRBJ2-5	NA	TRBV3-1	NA	CASSPPGSPPSSETQYF	TGTGCCAGCAGCCCGCCGGGGAGCCCCCCCTCCTCGGAGACCCAGTACTTC
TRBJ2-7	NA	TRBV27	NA	CASTSVRRGIYEQYF	TGTGCCAGCACCTCCGTTAGACGCGGGATTTACGAGCAGTACTTC
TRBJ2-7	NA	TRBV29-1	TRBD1	CSVGDRAPYEQYF	TGCAGCGTTGGAGACAGGGCCCCCTACGAGCAGTACTTC
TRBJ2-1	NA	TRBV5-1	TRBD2	CASSLEGFGGDEQFF	TGCGCCAGCAGCTTGGAAGGTTTCGGGGGGGATGAGCAGTTCTTC
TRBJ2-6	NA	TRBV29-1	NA	CSVPSGSGANVLTF	TGCAGCGTCCCGTCGGGCTCTGGGGCCAACGTCCTGACTTTC
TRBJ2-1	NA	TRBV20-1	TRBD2	CSASSLAGGLVF	TGCAGTGCTAGCTCACTAGCGGGAGGGCTGGTCTTC
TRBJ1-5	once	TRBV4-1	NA	CASSQDGGQPQHF	TGCGCCAGCAGCCAAGATGGAGGCCAGCCCCAGCATTTT
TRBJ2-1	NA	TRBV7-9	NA	CASVLGESYNEQFF	TGTGCCAGCGTCCTGGGGGAATCCTACAATGAGCAGTTCTTC
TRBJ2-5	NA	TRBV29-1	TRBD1	CSTSNRGRETQYF	TGCAGCACCTCAAACAGGGGGCGAGAGACCCAGTACTTC
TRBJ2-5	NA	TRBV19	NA	CASSKTSQETQYF	TGTGCCAGTAGTAAGACTAGCCAAGAGACCCAGTACTTC
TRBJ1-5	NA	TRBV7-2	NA	CASSDKIPGGGSNQPQHF	TGTGCCAGCAGCGATAAGATACCTGGGGGGGGGAGCAATCAGCCCCAGCATTTT
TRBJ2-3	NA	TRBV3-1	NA	CASSSSGDYTQYF	TGTGCCAGCAGCTCCTCGGGGGACTATACGCAGTATTTT
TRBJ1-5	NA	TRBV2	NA	CASKRQLSNQPQHF	TGTGCCAGCAAAAGACAGTTAAGCAATCAGCCCCAGCATTTT
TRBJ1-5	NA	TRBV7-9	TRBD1	CASSTQGARQPQHF	TGTGCCAGCAGCACTCAGGGGGCCCGACAGCCCCAGCATTTT
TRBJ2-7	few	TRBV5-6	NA	CASSYSYEQYF	TGTGCCAGCAGCTACTCCTACGAGCAGTACTTC
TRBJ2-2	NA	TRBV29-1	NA	CSVQSRYTGELFF	TGCAGCGTTCAGTCCAGATACACCGGGGAGCTGTTTTTT
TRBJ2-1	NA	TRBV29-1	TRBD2	CSVRLAGSGSDEQFF	TGCAGCGTCCGACTAGCGGGATCGGGGTCGGATGAGCAGTTCTTC
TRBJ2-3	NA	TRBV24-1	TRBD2	CATSDRSGSPDTQYF	TGTGCCACCAGTGATCGTAGCGGGAGTCCAGATACGCAGTATTTT
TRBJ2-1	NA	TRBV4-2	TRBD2	CASSQLAGGHNEQFF	TGTGCCAGCAGCCAACTAGCGGGAGGCCACAATGAGCAGTTCTTC
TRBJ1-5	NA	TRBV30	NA	CAWSSRSNQPQHF	TGTGCCTGGAGTTCACGTAGCAATCAGCCCCAGCATTTT
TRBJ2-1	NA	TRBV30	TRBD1	CAWFPGTGGEQFF	TGTGCCTGGTTCCCGGGGACAGGGGGTGAGCAGTTCTTC
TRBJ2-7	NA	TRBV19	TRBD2	CASSTTSGSSYEQYF	TGTGCCAGTAGTACGACTAGCGGGAGCTCCTACGAGCAGTACTTC
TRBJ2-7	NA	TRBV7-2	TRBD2	CASSLGREYYEQYF	TGTGCCAGCAGCTTAGGGCGGGAGTATTACGAGCAGTACTTC
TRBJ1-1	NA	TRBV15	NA	CATSSRGDTEAFF	TGTGCCACCAGCAGCAGGGGAGACACTGAAGCTTTCTTT
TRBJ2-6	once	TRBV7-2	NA	CASTSLANVAGANVLTF	TGTGCCAGCACCTCCCTAGCCAACGTCGCTGGGGCCAACGTCCTGACTTTC
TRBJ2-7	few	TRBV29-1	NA	CSVKTSSYEQYF	TGCAGCGTGAAGACATCCTCCTACGAGCAGTACTTC
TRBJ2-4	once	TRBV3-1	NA	CASSLTGWEIQYF	TGTGCCAGCAGCCTGACCGGGTGGGAGATTCAGTACTTC
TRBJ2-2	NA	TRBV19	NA	CASSKQLNTGELFF	TGTGCCAGTAGTAAGCAGCTGAACACCGGGGAGCTGTTTTTT
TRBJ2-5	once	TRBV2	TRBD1	CASRRQGVNMETQYF	TGTGCCAGCAGGAGACAGGGGGTTAATATGGAGACCCAGTACTTC
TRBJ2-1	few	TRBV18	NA	CASSQSNEQFF	TGTGCCAGCTCACAATCCAATGAGCAGTTCTTC
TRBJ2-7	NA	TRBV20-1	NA	CSAREARIPYEQYF	TGCAGTGCTAGAGAGGCCCGGATCCCCTACGAGCAGTACTTC
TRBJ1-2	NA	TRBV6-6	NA	CASSYEGWHGYTF	TGTGCCAGCAGTTACGAGGGATGGCATGGCTACACCTTC
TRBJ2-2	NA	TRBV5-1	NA	CASSPPRYTGELFF	TGCGCCAGCAGCCCCCCAAGGTACACCGGGGAGCTGTTTTTT
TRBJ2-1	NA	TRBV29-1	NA	CSVGNNEQFF	TGCAGCGTTGGCAACAATGAGCAGTTCTTC
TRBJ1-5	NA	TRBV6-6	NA	CASRRKDSGNQPQHF	TGTGCCAGCAGGAGGAAGGACAGTGGCAATCAGCCCCAGCATTTT